Listed below are T cell receptor beta chains from one sample, sequenced in a study of blood T cell repertoires in COVID-19. This table comes from immunoSEQ multiplex PCR, and its TCRdb copy is limited to in-frame clones, with some not included. The data hold 130,000 to 150,000 clones, with around 80% observed a single time. Input material: peripheral blood. The receptors shown here come from an older man who had recovered from COVID-19. CDR3s include the opening cysteine and the closing phenylalanine or tryptophan. A D gene is named only where the DNA matches it firmly. Clone size is shown for a subset of rows, as once, few, many or a class of expanded clone.

D gene	V gene	J gene	clone size	CDR3 protein	CDR3 DNA
.	TRBV11-2	TRBJ2-7	.	CASSLGRLYEQYF	TGTGCCAGCAGCTTAGGCAGACTCTACGAGCAGTACTTC
TRBD1	TRBV7-2	TRBJ1-2	.	CASSLTGPANYGYTF	TGTGCCAGCAGCTTGACAGGGCCAGCTAACTATGGCTACACCTTC
TRBD2	TRBV18	TRBJ2-1	.	CASSPRSRSGTSNEQFF	TGTGCCAGCTCACCACGTAGCAGGTCCGGGACTAGCAATGAGCAGTTCTTC
TRBD2	TRBV19	TRBJ2-7	.	CAPGRGGGASYEQYF	TGTGCCCCCGGGAGGGGCGGGGGGGCCTCCTACGAGCAGTACTTC
TRBD1	TRBV7-2	TRBJ1-3	.	CASSLKTGRLSGNTIYF	TGTGCCAGCAGCTTAAAGACAGGGAGACTCTCTGGAAACACCATATATTTT
TRBD1	TRBV5-4	TRBJ1-3	.	CASSPSGTAIKNTIYF	TGTGCCAGCAGCCCATCCGGGACAGCTATTAAAAACACCATATATTTT
.	TRBV18	TRBJ1-1	.	CASSYGGNTEAFF	TGTGCCAGCTCATACGGCGGGAACACTGAAGCTTTCTTT
.	TRBV19	TRBJ1-2	.	CASRRAGQFNYGYTF	TGTGCCAGTAGGCGGGCAGGTCAATTTAACTATGGCTACACCTTC
TRBD2	TRBV5-1	TRBJ2-3	.	CASSGRRGAEAQYF	TGCGCCAGCAGCGGACGGCGGGGGGCCGAAGCGCAGTATTTT
TRBD1	TRBV27	TRBJ1-1	many	CASSLTPPGGGGTEAFF	TGTGCCAGCAGTTTAACGCCCCCAGGGGGCGGTGGCACTGAAGCTTTCTTT
.	TRBV5-8	TRBJ2-5	.	CASSFWGEETQYF	TGTGCCAGCAGCTTTTGGGGAGAAGAGACCCAGTACTTC
TRBD2	TRBV11-3	TRBJ2-1	.	CASSPTSGRAWNEQFF	TGTGCCAGCAGCCCGACTAGCGGGAGGGCCTGGAATGAGCAGTTCTTC
TRBD1	TRBV15	TRBJ2-7	.	CATSRDSTGGSYEQYF	TGTGCCACCAGCAGAGACTCGACAGGGGGATCCTACGAGCAGTACTTC
.	TRBV20-1	TRBJ1-2	.	CSASVSLPSYGYTF	TGCAGTGCCAGTGTGAGCCTACCGTCGTATGGCTACACCTTC
TRBD2	TRBV27	TRBJ2-2	.	CASSFLAGEAGELFF	TGTGCCAGCAGTTTCCTAGCGGGAGAGGCCGGGGAGCTGTTTTTT
TRBD1	TRBV20-1	TRBJ1-1	.	CSARTGSGAFF	TGCAGTGCTAGGACAGGGTCAGGAGCTTTCTTT
.	TRBV13	TRBJ2-1	.	CASSSDWNNEQFF	TGTGCCAGCAGCTCGGACTGGAACAATGAGCAGTTCTTC
.	TRBV5-4	TRBJ2-7	.	CASSITGGDEQYF	TGTGCCAGCAGCATTACAGGGGGGGACGAGCAGTACTTC
TRBD1	TRBV7-9	TRBJ2-2	.	CASSSGTGITGELFF	TGTGCCAGCAGCTCCGGGACAGGGATCACCGGGGAGCTGTTTTTT
TRBD2	TRBV29-1	TRBJ2-3	once	CSLGRGYVADTQYF	TGCAGCCTTGGGAGGGGTTATGTCGCAGATACGCAGTATTTT
TRBD1	TRBV7-9	TRBJ2-2	.	CASSEQGARTGELFF	TGTGCCAGCAGCGAACAGGGGGCGCGCACCGGGGAGCTGTTTTTT
.	TRBV19	TRBJ2-3	.	CASSIVGGSFTDTQYF	TGTGCCAGTAGTATAGTAGGAGGGTCCTTCACAGATACGCAGTATTTT
.	TRBV6-5	TRBJ2-6	few	CASSYSYEVGANVLTF	TGTGCCAGCAGTTACTCGTACGAGGTTGGGGCCAACGTCCTGACTTTC
TRBD2	TRBV28	TRBJ2-6	.	CASSLGAGTSGGSGANVLTF	TGTGCCAGCAGTTTGGGTGCCGGGACTAGCGGGGGGTCTGGGGCCAACGTCCTGACTTTC
TRBD2	TRBV6-2/TRBV6-3	TRBJ2-7	.	CASSSSGRATYEQYF	TGTGCCAGCAGTTCTAGCGGGAGAGCTACCTACGAGCAGTACTTC
TRBD2	TRBV10-3	TRBJ2-1	.	CAISESTPSGRASYNEQFF	TGTGCCATCAGTGAGTCGACTCCTAGCGGGAGGGCGTCCTACAATGAGCAGTTCTTC
.	TRBV6-2/TRBV6-3	TRBJ2-3	.	CASSPQGITDTQYF	TGTGCCAGCAGCCCGCAGGGTATCACAGATACGCAGTATTTT
.	TRBV2	TRBJ1-1	few	CASSELQGGNTEAFF	TGTGCCAGCAGTGAGCTACAGGGTGGGAACACTGAAGCTTTCTTT
TRBD2	TRBV29-1	TRBJ2-1	.	CSVVLAGHNEQFF	TGCAGCGTTGTACTAGCGGGACACAATGAGCAGTTCTTC
TRBD1	TRBV7-9	TRBJ2-5	.	CASSPGDRGTQETQYF	TGTGCCAGCAGCCCCGGCGACAGGGGAACTCAAGAGACCCAGTACTTC
.	TRBV18	TRBJ2-7	.	CASSPLGRGEYEQYF	TGTGCCAGCTCACCCCTAGGCAGGGGAGAATACGAGCAGTACTTC
.	TRBV7-2	TRBJ2-5	.	CASSLVFEGGGETQYF	TGTGCCAGCAGCTTAGTATTTGAGGGAGGCGGAGAGACCCAGTACTTC
.	TRBV10-3	TRBJ1-5	.	CAISESPGGLEPQHF	TGTGCCATCAGTGAGTCCCCTGGGGGGTTGGAGCCCCAGCATTTT
.	TRBV2	TRBJ1-1	.	CASYKERGSEAFF	TGTGCCAGCTATAAGGAAAGGGGGTCGGAAGCTTTCTTT
.	TRBV5-4	TRBJ2-3	.	CASSLELTSTDTQYF	TGTGCCAGCAGCTTGGAACTAACTAGCACAGATACGCAGTATTTT
TRBD1	TRBV29-1	TRBJ1-5	.	CSVPTGAGAQHF	TGCAGCGTTCCGACAGGGGCCGGGGCCCAGCATTTT
.	TRBV11-2	TRBJ1-3	.	CASSFLGGSGNTIYF	TGTGCCAGCAGCTTTTTAGGGGGCTCTGGAAACACCATATATTTT
.	TRBV3-1/TRBV3-2	TRBJ2-1	.	CASSQEELQHNEQFF	TGTGCCAGCAGCCAAGAAGAACTACAACACAATGAGCAGTTCTTC
TRBD2	TRBV5-1	TRBJ2-1	.	CASSPFGASGSNEQFF	TGCGCCAGCAGCCCTTTCGGGGCTAGCGGGAGCAATGAGCAGTTCTTC
TRBD1	TRBV11-2	TRBJ2-2	once	CASTRLRDRGIIGTGELFF	TGTGCCAGCACCCGACTCCGGGACAGGGGTATTATAGGCACCGGGGAGCTGTTTTTT
TRBD2	TRBV30	TRBJ2-3	.	CAWSFGLAGGADTQYF	TGTGCCTGGAGTTTCGGACTAGCGGGAGGGGCAGATACGCAGTATTTT
.	TRBV7-2	TRBJ2-2	.	CASSLALGGRSVTGELFF	TGTGCCAGCAGCTTAGCGCTCGGGGGGCGTTCGGTCACCGGGGAGCTGTTTTTT
.	TRBV6-5	TRBJ2-1	.	CASSYQGRFGNEQFF	TGTGCCAGCAGTTACCAGGGGAGATTCGGGAATGAGCAGTTCTTC
.	TRBV30	TRBJ1-3	.	CAWTRDTFSGNTIYF	TGTGCCTGGACTCGAGACACCTTCTCTGGAAACACCATATATTTT
.	TRBV5-8	TRBJ2-5	.	CASSSAATQYF	TGTGCCAGCAGCTCCGCGGCGACCCAGTACTTC
TRBD2	TRBV9	TRBJ2-7	.	CASSVGASGRVEQYF	TGTGCCAGCAGCGTGGGGGCTAGCGGGAGAGTCGAGCAGTACTTC
TRBD2	TRBV27	TRBJ2-3	.	CASSTIAGLSDTQYF	TGTGCCAGCAGTACCATAGCGGGTTTATCAGATACGCAGTATTTT
TRBD2	TRBV2	TRBJ2-1	.	CATTGGDYNEQFF	TGTGCCACCACGGGAGGCGACTACAATGAGCAGTTCTTC
.	TRBV5-1	TRBJ2-2	few	CASSLAGAVTGELFF	TGCGCCAGCAGCTTGGCGGGAGCGGTCACCGGGGAGCTGTTTTTT
.	TRBV3-1/TRBV3-2	TRBJ1-5	.	CASSHHTGVQPQHF	TGTGCCAGCAGCCACCACACGGGGGTACAGCCCCAGCATTTT
.	TRBV27	TRBJ2-5	.	CASRLSGPETQYF	TGTGCCAGCAGACTTAGCGGACCAGAGACCCAGTACTTC